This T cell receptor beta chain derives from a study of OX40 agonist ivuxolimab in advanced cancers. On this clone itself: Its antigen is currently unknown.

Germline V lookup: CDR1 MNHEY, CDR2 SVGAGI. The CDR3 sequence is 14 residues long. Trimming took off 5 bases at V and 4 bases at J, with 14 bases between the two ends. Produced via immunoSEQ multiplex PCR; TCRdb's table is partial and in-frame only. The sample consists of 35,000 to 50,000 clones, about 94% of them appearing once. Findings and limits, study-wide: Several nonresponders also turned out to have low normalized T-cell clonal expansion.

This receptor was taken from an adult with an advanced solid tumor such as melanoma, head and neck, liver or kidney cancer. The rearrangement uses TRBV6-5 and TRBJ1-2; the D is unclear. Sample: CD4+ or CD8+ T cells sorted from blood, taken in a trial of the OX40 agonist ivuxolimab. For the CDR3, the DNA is TGTGCCAGCAGTACCTTGGGTTTGGGCTATGGCTACACCTTC. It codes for CASSTLGLGYGYTF.